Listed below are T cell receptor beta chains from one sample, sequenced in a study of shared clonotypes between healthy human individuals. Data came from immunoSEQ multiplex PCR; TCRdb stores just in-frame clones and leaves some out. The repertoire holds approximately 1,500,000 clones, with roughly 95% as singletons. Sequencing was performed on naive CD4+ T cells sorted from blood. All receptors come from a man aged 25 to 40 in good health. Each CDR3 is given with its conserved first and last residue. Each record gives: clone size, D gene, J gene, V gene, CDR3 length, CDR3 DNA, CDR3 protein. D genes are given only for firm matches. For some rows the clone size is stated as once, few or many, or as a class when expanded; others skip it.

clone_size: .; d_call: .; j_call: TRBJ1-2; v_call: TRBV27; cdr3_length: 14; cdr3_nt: TGTGCCAGCAGTTTGACAGGAGCCAACTATGGCTACACCTTC; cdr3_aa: CASSLTGANYGYTF
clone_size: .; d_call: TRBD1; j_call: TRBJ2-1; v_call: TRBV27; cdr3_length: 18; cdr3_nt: TGTGCCAGCATCTTCCGTCACAGGGGGCCCCCAATCTACAATGAGCAGTTCTTC; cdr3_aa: CASIFRHRGPPIYNEQFF
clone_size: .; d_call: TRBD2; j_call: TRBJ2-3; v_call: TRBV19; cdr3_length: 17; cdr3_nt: TGTGCCAGTAGTTTTCTCGGGACTAGCGGGGTCACAGATACGCAGTATTTT; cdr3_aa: CASSFLGTSGVTDTQYF
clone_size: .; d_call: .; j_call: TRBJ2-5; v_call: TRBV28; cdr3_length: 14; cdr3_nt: TGTGCCAGCAGTTTATGGGACGGTAAAGAGACCCAGTACTTC; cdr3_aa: CASSLWDGKETQYF
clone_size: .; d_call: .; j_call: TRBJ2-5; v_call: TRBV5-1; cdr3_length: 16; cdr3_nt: TGCGCCAGCAGCTTGGCCCGGCAGGGTGGAGGAGAGACCCAGTACTTC; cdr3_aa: CASSLARQGGGETQYF
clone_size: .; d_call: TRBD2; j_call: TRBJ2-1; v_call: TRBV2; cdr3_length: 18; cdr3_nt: TGTGCCAGCAACGAGAAGACTAGCGGGTTCTCCTCCTACAATGAGCAGTTCTTC; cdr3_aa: CASNEKTSGFSSYNEQFF
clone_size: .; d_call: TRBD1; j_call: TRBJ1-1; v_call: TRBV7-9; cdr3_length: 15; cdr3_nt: TGTGCCAGCAGCTCAATGGGGGACAGGGGTACTGAAGCTTTCTTT; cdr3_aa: CASSSMGDRGTEAFF
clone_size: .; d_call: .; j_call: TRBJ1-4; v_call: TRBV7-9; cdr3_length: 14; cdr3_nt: TGTGCCAGCAGCCCCCGGGGCGGGAATGAAAAACTGTTTTTT; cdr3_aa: CASSPRGGNEKLFF
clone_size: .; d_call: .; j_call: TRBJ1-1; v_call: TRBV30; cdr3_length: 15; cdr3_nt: TGTGCCTGGAGTGTACTTGGCAGAGGGAACACTGAAGCTTTCTTT; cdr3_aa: CAWSVLGRGNTEAFF
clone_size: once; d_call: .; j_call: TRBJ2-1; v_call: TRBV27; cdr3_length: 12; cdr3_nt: TGTGCCAGCAGTTTCAGGGGTAATGAGCAGTTCTTC; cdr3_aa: CASSFRGNEQFF
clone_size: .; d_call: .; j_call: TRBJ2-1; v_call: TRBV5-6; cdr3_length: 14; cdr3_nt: TGTGCCAGCAGCTTGGTTAGCGGATACAATGAGCAGTTCTTC; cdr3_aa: CASSLVSGYNEQFF
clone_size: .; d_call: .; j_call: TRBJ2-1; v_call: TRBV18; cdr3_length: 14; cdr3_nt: TGTGCCAGCTCACCACCTAATATGGGGGATGAGCAGTTCTTC; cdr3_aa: CASSPPNMGDEQFF
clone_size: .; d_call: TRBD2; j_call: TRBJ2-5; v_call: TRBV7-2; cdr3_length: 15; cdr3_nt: TGTGCCAGCAGCTTAGCAGGACTAGCGAAAGAGACCCAGTACTTC; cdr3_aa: CASSLAGLAKETQYF
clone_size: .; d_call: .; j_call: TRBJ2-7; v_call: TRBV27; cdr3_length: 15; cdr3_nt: TGTGCCAGCAGTTTATGGACGGACCGCGGCTACGAGCAGTACTTC; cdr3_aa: CASSLWTDRGYEQYF
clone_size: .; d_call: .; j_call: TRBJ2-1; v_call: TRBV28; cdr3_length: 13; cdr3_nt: TGTGCCAGCAGGGGGACTGGTTCAGGTGAGCAGTTCTTC; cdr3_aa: CASRGTGSGEQFF
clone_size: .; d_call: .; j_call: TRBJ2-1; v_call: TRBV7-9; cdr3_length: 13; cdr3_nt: TGTGCCAGCAGCTTAAAAGGGCCGGTTCTCCCGTTCTTC; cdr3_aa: CASSLKGPVLPFF
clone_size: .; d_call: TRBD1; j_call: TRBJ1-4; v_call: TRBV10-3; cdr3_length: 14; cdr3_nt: TGTGCCATCAGGGAGCCAGGGGGTAATGAAAAACTGTTTTTT; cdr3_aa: CAIREPGGNEKLFF
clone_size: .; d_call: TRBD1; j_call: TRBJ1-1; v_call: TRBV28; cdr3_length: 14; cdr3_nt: TGTGCCAGCAGTTTACCCAGGGGGCTGCTGAGAGCTTTCTTT; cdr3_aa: CASSLPRGLLRAFF
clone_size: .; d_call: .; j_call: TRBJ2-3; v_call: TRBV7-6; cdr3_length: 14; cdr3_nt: TGTGCCAGCAGTTTAGAGACAGAATTAGATACGCAGTATTTT; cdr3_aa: CASSLETELDTQYF
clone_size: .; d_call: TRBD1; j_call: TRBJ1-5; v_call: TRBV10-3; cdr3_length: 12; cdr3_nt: TGTGCCACGAGGACAGGTAATCAGCCCCAGCATTTT; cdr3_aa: CATRTGNQPQHF
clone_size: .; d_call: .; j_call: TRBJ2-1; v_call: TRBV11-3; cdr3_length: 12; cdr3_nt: TGTGCCAGCAGCTGGAATCTGGGTGAGCAGTTCTTC; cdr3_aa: CASSWNLGEQFF
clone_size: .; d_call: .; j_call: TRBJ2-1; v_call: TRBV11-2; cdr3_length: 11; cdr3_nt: TGTGCCAGCGCCAGGTCCAATGAGCAGTTCTTC; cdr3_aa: CASARSNEQFF
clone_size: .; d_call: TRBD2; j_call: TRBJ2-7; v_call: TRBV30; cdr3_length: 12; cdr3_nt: TGTGCCTGGAGCGGGGGGAACTACGAGCAGTACTTC; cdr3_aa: CAWSGGNYEQYF
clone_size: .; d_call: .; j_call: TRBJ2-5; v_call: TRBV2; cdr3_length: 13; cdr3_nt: TGTGCCGAATCCCGGGAAGGCGGAGAGACCCAGTACTTC; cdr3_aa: CAESREGGETQYF
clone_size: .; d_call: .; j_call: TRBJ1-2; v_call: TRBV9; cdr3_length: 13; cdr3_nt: TGTGCCAGCAGCGTAGAAAATGCCTATGGCTACACCTTC; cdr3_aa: CASSVENAYGYTF
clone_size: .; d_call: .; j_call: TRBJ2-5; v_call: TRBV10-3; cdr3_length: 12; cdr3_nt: TGTGCCATCAGACAGGACCAAGAGACCCAGTACTTC; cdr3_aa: CAIRQDQETQYF
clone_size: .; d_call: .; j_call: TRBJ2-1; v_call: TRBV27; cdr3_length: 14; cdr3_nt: TGTGCCAGCAGTTTCCTAGCCAGCGACAATGAGCAGTTCTTC; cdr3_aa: CASSFLASDNEQFF
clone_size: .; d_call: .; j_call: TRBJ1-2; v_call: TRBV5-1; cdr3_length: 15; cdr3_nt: TGCGCCAGCAGCTCTGGACAGCCAACCAACTATGGCTACACCTTC; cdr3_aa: CASSSGQPTNYGYTF
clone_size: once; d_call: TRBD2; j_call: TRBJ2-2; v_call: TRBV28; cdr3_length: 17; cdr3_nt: TGTGCCAGCAGTCTCGCCGGGACTAGCAATTTATTTGGGGAGCTGTTTTTT; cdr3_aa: CASSLAGTSNLFGELFF
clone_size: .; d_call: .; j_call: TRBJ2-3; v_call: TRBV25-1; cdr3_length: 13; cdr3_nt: TGTGCCAGCGGCTGGACAGGCACAGATACGCAGTATTTT; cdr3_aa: CASGWTGTDTQYF
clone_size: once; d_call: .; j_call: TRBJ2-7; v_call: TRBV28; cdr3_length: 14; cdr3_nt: TGTGCCAGCAGTTACTCCAGGGTGGGGTACGAGCAGTACTTC; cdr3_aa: CASSYSRVGYEQYF
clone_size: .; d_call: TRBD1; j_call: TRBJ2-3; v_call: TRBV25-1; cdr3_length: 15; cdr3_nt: TGTGCCAGCAGTGACGTCGGGACAGTCACAGATACGCAGTATTTT; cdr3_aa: CASSDVGTVTDTQYF
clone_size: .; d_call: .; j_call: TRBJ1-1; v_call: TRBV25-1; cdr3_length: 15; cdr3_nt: TGTGCCAGCAGTCAGGCGGGGGGCCCCAACACTGAAGCTTTCTTT; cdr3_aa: CASSQAGGPNTEAFF
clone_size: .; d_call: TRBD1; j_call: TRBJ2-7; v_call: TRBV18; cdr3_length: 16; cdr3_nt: TGTGCCAGCTCACGGCGGTACAGGGGTGAGCACTACGAGCAGTACTTC; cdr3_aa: CASSRRYRGEHYEQYF
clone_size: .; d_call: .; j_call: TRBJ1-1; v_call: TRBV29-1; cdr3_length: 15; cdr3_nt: TGCAGCGCAGTTAGTCCCGGGGCCACAAGGAGAAAGGCTTTCTTT; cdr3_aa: CSAVSPGATRRKAFF
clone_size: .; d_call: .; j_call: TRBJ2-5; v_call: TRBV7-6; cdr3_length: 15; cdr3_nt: TGTGCCAGCAGCTTAGCGGGAGGACGGGTCGAGACCCAGTACTTC; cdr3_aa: CASSLAGGRVETQYF
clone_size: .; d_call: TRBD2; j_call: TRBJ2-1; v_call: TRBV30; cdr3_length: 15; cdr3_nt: TGTGCCTGGGGAGGGTCTAGCGGGTTTTACAATGAGCAGTTCTTC; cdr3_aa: CAWGGSSGFYNEQFF
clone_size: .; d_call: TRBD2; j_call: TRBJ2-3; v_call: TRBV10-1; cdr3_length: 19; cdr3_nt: TGCGCCAGCAGTGAGTCGAGGGGTGGACTAGCGGGGAACTCAGATACGCAGTATTTT; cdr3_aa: CASSESRGGLAGNSDTQYF
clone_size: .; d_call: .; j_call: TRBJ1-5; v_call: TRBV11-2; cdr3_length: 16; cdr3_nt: TGTGCCAGCAGCTTAGATCTAAGGGTTGGCAATCAGCCCCAGCATTTT; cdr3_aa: CASSLDLRVGNQPQHF
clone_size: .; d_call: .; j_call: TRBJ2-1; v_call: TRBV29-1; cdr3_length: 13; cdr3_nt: TGCAGCGTTCTCACAGGTCGGGGCAATGAGCAGTTCTTC; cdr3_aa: CSVLTGRGNEQFF